This passage covers 24 T cell receptor beta chains from one sample sequenced in a study of blood T cell repertoires in COVID-19. Repertoires were generated with immunoSEQ multiplex PCR, while TCRdb's copy carries only in-frame clones and drops some. The sample consists of some 200,000 clones, about 90% of them appearing once. Sample: peripheral blood. The receptors were sampled from a man between 18 and 35 years old with active or convalescent COVID-19.

The chain links TRBV4-3 to TRBJ2-7; TRBD2 might be the D (6 bases). The CDR3 length is 15 residues. Germline V gives CDR1 LGHNA, CDR2 YSLEER. The germline V and J ends were trimmed by 0 bases and 4 bases, with 13 bases remaining between them. The CDR3 nucleotides read TGCGCCAGCAGCCAAGACCTGGGACTTTTATACGAGCAGTACTTC. Translated: CASSQDLGLLYEQYF.

This clone was recorded only once. The chain is built from TRBV19 and TRBJ2-3; TRBD2 matches at 10 bases. Germline CDR1 reads LNHDA; CDR2 reads SQIVND (reference sequence). The V segment lost 3 bases and the J segment 6 bases; nucleotides outside the gene matches: 6. The CDR3 totals 15 residues. The CDR3 bases are TGTGCCAGTAGTATCGCAGCGGGAGGGCCGGATACGCAGTATTTT. Its translation is CASSIAAGGPDTQYF.

The gene calls are TRBV7-9 and TRBJ1-1; possible D gene TRBD1, 6 bases. This CDR3 is built from 13 residues. From germline, CDR1 is SEHNR and CDR2 FQNEAQ (reference sequence). Trimming removed 4 bases from V and 1 base from J, with 7 bases in between. In DNA form, the CDR3 reads TGTGCCAGCAGCTCACAGGGGAACACTGAAGCTTTCTTT. Residues: CASSSQGNTEAFF.

The V call is TRBV28, the J call TRBJ1-1; D uncertain. The CDR3 is made up of 14 amino acids. The V gene lost 4 bases and the J gene lost 0 bases, with 9 bases spanning the gap. Germline CDR1 is MDHEN and CDR2 is SYDVKM. The DNA of the CDR3 is TGTGCCAGCAGTTCCCCAGGATTGAACACTGAAGCTTTCTTT. Protein product: CASSSPGLNTEAFF.

The V gene is TRBV25-1, the J gene TRBJ1-4; the D gene is possibly TRBD1 (6 bases). CDR3 length equals 15 residues. Germline CDR1 reads MGHDK; CDR2 reads SYGVNS. V lost 3 bases and J lost 0, with 8 bases in between. CDR3 nucleotide sequence: TGTGCCAGCAGTGAGGGGGCTGCAACTAATGAAAAACTGTTTTTT. Its protein is CASSEGAATNEKLFF. Combining the CDR3 with reference TRBV25-1 and TRBJ1-4 gives the whole variable domain EADIYQTPRYLVIGTGKKITLECSQTMGHDKMYWYQQDPGMELHLIHYSYGVNSTEKGDLSSESTVSRIRTEHFPLTLESARPSHTSQYLCASSEGAATNEKLFFGSGTQLSVL.

The chain employs TRBV19 and TRBJ1-3; D uncertain. The ends were cut back, 6 bases at V and 3 bases at J, with 15 bases in the middle. Germline V CDR1 and CDR2: LNHDA, SQIVND (reference sequence). The CDR3 contains 15 residues. The CDR3, as DNA: TGTGCCAGTAGCCCTGGAGGATCGGGTGGAAACACCATATATTTT. Residues: CASSPGGSGGNTIYF.

This clone is a singleton in its sample. This chain links TRBV5-6 with TRBJ2-1; TRBD1 aligns across 7 bases. This CDR3 has 15 amino acids. Looked up from germline, CDR1 is SGHDT and CDR2 is YYEEEE. V gave up 4 bases and J gave up 5 bases; unmatched junction bases: 9. The CDR3 protein is CASSHGTEKHNEQFF. DNA for the CDR3: TGTGCCAGCAGCCACGGGACAGAGAAACACAATGAGCAGTTCTTC.

V is TRBV5-1 and J is TRBJ1-6; 9 bases fit TRBD1. With 2 bases clipped from V and 7 bases from J, the junction kept 4 bases outside the gene matches. CDR3 length: 15 amino acids. Germline V CDR1 and CDR2: SGHRS, YFSETQ. The CDR3 bases are TGCGCCAGCAGCTTTGGGACAGGGAGCAATTCACCCCTCCACTTT. This encodes CASSFGTGSNSPLHF.

This clone was found once. This sequence joins TRBV18 and TRBJ1-1; 9 bases are a match to TRBD1. CDR3 length equals 17 residues. The germline V gene has CDR1 KGHSH and CDR2 LQKENI. V gave up 5 bases and J gave up 4 bases; unmatched junction bases: 14. The CDR3 region is CASSATKGTGLPTEAFF. The CDR3 DNA reads TGTGCCAGCTCAGCGACAAAAGGGACAGGGCTGCCCACTGAAGCTTTCTTT.

The V call is TRBV30, the J call TRBJ2-7, with unresolved D. The CDR3 has 13 residues. CDR1 and CDR2 from the germline V gene are GTSNPN and SVGIG (reference sequence). V was pared by 0 bases and J by 6 bases, with 12 bases between. CDR3 sequence (DNA): TGTGCCTGGAGTGTAGCAGGATGGTCCGAGCAGTACTTC. This sequence encodes CAWSVAGWSEQYF.

This chain links TRBV6-1 with TRBJ1-4; D might be TRBD1 (6 bases). Germline CDR1 MNHNS, CDR2 SASEGT. The V gene lost 3 bases and the J gene lost 3 bases, with 8 bases spanning the gap. The CDR3 contains 14 residues. CDR3 nucleotide sequence: TGTGCCAGCAGTGAGTCAGGGGCTAATGAAAAACTGTTTTTT. It yields the protein CASSESGANEKLFF.

The chain has TRBV4-3 and TRBJ2-1; 8 bases are a match to TRBD2. CDR1 LGHNA and CDR2 YSLEER come from the germline V gene. V shed 3 bases and J 7 bases; nucleotides not matched to a gene: 2. The CDR3 extends over 13 amino acids. The CDR3 coding sequence is TGCGCCAGCAGCCAGACGGGGGGGAATGAGCAGTTCTTC. It yields the protein CASSQTGGNEQFF.

V is TRBV6-5 and J is TRBJ1-2; D perhaps matches TRBD1 (6 bases). The CDR3 is made up of 12 amino acids. V lost 8 bases and J lost 6, with 13 bases in between. The V gene's germline CDR1 is MNHEY and CDR2 SVGAGI. CDR3 DNA: TGTGCCAGCTGGGCAGGGGATCATGGCTACACCTTC. Translating it yields CASWAGDHGYTF.

The rearrangement links TRBV15 to TRBJ2-3; D gene ambiguous. The CDR3 totals 13 residues. V lost 1 base and J 4 bases, leaving 6 bases between the germline ends. The germline V gene encodes CDR1 LNHNV and CDR2 YYDKDF (reference sequence). The CDR3 here is CATSRVSPDTQYF. The CDR3 DNA follows: TGTGCCACCAGCAGAGTATCTCCAGATACGCAGTATTTT.

This clone has a handful of counts. This chain links TRBV19 with TRBJ1-1, with a possible D match to TRBD1 (6 bases). This CDR3 is built from 13 residues. CDR1 and CDR2 from the germline V gene are LNHDA and SQIVND (reference sequence). Trimming removed 7 bases at V and 1 base at J, with 10 bases between. CDR3 sequence reads: CASMWGRNTEAFF. CDR3 nucleotides: TGTGCCAGTATGTGGGGGCGGAACACTGAAGCTTTCTTT.

This chain uses TRBV11-2 with TRBJ1-3, with D possibly being TRBD1 (6 bases). The germline V gene has CDR1 SGHAT and CDR2 FQNNGV. The germline V and J ends were trimmed by 3 bases and 4 bases, with 16 bases remaining between them. CDR3 size: 16 residues. In DNA, the CDR3 is TGTGCCAGCAGCTTTACAGGGTTGGTGGTCGGAAACACCATATATTTT. As protein: CASSFTGLVVGNTIYF.

The chain combines TRBV5-1 with TRBJ1-2, with a possible D match to TRBD1 (5 bases). V was shortened by 5 bases and J by 2 bases, with 16 bases between the two germline ends. CDR1 and CDR2 (germline): SGHRS, YFSETQ. This CDR3 region has 15 residues. Written as DNA, the CDR3 is TGCGCCAGCAGACACTCGGAAGGACAAAACTATGGCTACACCTTC. It specifies CASRHSEGQNYGYTF.

This chain joins TRBV5-6 and TRBJ2-3; 7 nucleotides match TRBD2. The CDR3 runs 13 residues. Germline V gene lookup returns CDR1 SGHDT and CDR2 YYEEEE. V was pared by 6 bases and J by 1 base, with 2 bases of the junction left unmatched. This chain's CDR3 is CASIRGGTDTQYF. CDR3 bases: TGTGCCAGCATCCGGGGGGGCACAGATACGCAGTATTTT.

This chain uses TRBV28 with TRBJ1-5; 7 bases are a match to TRBD1. V was clipped by 3 bases and J by 3 bases; unmatched bases: 8. Germline V gives CDR1 MDHEN, CDR2 SYDVKM. The CDR3 has 16 residues. In DNA, the CDR3 is TGTGCCAGCAGTTTTAGGGGACAGTCAAACAATCAGCCCCAGCATTTT. It is translated as CASSFRGQSNNQPQHF.

J is TRBJ2-1 and V is TRBV7-6; the D gene is possibly TRBD2 (6 bases). Trimming stripped 2 bases from V and 4 bases from J, with 21 bases between. Germline values: CDR1 SGHVS, CDR2 FNYEAQ. This CDR3 has 18 residues. CDR3: CASSLYGSEGVSYNEQFF. CDR3 sequence (DNA): TGTGCCAGCAGCTTATATGGTTCGGAGGGAGTGAGTTACAATGAGCAGTTCTTC.

The chain uses TRBV5-1 and TRBJ1-2; perhaps TRBD1 as D (6 bases). CDR1 and CDR2 (germline): SGHRS, YFSETQ. The length of the CDR3 is 13 residues. Trimming took off 4 bases at V and 4 bases at J, with 11 bases between the two ends. The CDR3 nucleotides are TGCGCCAGCAGCCTTGACAGGACCTATGGCTACACCTTC. This sequence encodes CASSLDRTYGYTF.

This chain uses TRBV3-1 (or the pseudogene TRBV3-2) with TRBJ2-7, with a tentative D call TRBD1 (5 bases). Trimming pared 0 bases from V and 4 bases from J, leaving 13 bases between. CDR1 and CDR2 from the germline V gene are LGHDT and YNNKEL (reference sequence). The CDR3 spans 15 residues. The CDR3 coding sequence is TGTGCCAGCAGCCAAGAATTCGCCAGGGATTACGAGCAGTACTTC. Translated, it gives CASSQEFARDYEQYF.

The chain uses TRBV7-9 and TRBJ1-1; D remains unclear. Trimming left V 7 bases short and J 7 bases short, with 13 bases between. This CDR3 region has 12 residues. Germline lookup yields CDR1 SEHNR and CDR2 FQNEAQ (reference sequence). CDR3 sequence reads: CASTEGGIEAFF. The CDR3 bases are TGTGCCAGCACCGAGGGTGGGATTGAAGCTTTCTTT.

V gene TRBV3-1 (or the pseudogene TRBV3-2) combines with J gene TRBJ2-5; tentative D call: TRBD2 (5 bases). CDR1 LGHDT and CDR2 YNNKEL come from the germline V gene (reference sequence). V was pared by 4 bases and J by 8 bases, with 14 bases between. This CDR3 spans 13 amino acids. CDR3 bases: TGTGCCAGCAGCCTCCGGGGTCCTGGAACCCAGTACTTC. Residues: CASSLRGPGTQYF.